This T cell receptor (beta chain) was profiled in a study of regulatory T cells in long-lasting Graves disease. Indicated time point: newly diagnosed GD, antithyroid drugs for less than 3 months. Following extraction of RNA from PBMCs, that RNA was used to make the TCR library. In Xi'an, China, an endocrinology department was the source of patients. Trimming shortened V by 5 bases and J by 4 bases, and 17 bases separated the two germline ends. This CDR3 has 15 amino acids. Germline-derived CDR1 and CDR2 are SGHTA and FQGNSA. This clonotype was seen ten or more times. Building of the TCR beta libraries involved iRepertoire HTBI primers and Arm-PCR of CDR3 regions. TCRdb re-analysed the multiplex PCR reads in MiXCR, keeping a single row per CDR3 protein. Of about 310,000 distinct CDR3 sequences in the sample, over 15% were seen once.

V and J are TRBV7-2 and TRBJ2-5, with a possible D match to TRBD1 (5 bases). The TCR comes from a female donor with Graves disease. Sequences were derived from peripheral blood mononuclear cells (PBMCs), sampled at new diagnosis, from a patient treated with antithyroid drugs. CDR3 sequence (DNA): TGTGCCAGCAGCCCGGTCCAGGGTTTCGGAGAGACCCAGTACTTC. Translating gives CASSPVQGFGETQYF.